Below are 18 T cell receptor beta chains sequenced from a single sample in a study of cytomegalovirus exposure and HLA in healthy donors. Both 60 Vbeta primers and 13 Jbeta primers went into the PCR. Profiling relied on immunoSEQ multiplex PCR, and the TCRdb table lists in-frame clones only, not all of them. Of about 120,000 clones detected, about 80% appear once; the ten largest clones hold 8.5% to 10%. The specimen was PBMCs. All receptors come from a female donor in good health and CMV-seropositive.

The chain has TRBV5-4 and TRBJ2-7; 8 nucleotides match TRBD2. The germline CDR1 and CDR2 sequences are SGHNT and YYREEE (reference sequence). Unmatched junction bases numbered 9, after V lost 4 bases and J lost 0 bases. There are 16 residues in the CDR3. The DNA for the CDR3 is TGTGCCAGCAGCCCCCGGGGGGGGCGGAGCTCCTACGAGCAGTACTTC. Translation gives CASSPRGGRSSYEQYF.

This clone was seen once. The V and J genes are TRBV5-8 and TRBJ1-5; TRBD1 agrees at 7 bases. The CDR3 totals 15 residues. V lost 1 base, J lost 4 bases, and 5 bases stayed unmatched. Germline values: CDR1 SGHTS, CDR2 YDEGEE. CDR3: CASSLSTGLNQPQHF. The CDR3 DNA is TGTGCCAGCAGCTTGTCGACAGGGCTGAATCAGCCCCAGCATTTT.

The chain has TRBV6-1 and TRBJ2-3; D uncertain. CDR3 length: 13 residues. CDR1 is MNHNS and CDR2 is SASEGT in the germline V gene. V lost 8 bases and J lost 2, with 11 bases in between. The CDR3, as DNA: TGTGCCAGCCGTAAGGCGGTCACAGATACGCAGTATTTT. Translating it yields CASRKAVTDTQYF.

This clone was seen a few times. The chain carries TRBV21-1 and TRBJ2-7; the table's D call TRBD1 went unverified against the DNA. TRBV21-1 is designated a pseudogene. The CDR3 runs 14 residues. The CDR3 sequence is CASSKQSDSYEQYF. The CDR3 nucleotides read TGTGCCAGCAGTAAACAAAGCGACAGCTACGAGCAGTACTTC.

The rearrangement uses TRBV18 and TRBJ2-7; the match to TRBD1 covers 7 bases. Germline V gene sequence: CDR1 KGHSH, CDR2 LQKENI. The CDR3 contains 14 residues. V lost 4 bases and J lost 1; bases outside the gene matches: 4. CDR3 amino acids: CASSLRDSSYEQYF. The CDR3 coding sequence is TGTGCCAGCTCACTCCGGGACAGTTCCTACGAGCAGTACTTC. The complete variable domain, with remaining parts taken from reference TRBV18 and TRBJ2-7, reads NAGVMQNPRHLVRRRGQEARLRCSPMKGHSHVYWYRQLPEEGLKFMVYLQKENIIDESGMPKERFSAEFPKEGPSILRIQQVVRGDSAAYFCASSLRDSSYEQYFGPGTRLTVT.

Turning to this clone: Germline and junction disagree at one end, which may indicate a read error. This rearrangement joins TRBV6-5 to TRBJ1-2; 7 bases fit TRBD1. Germline CDR1 and CDR2: MNHEY and SVGAGI. The CDR3 sequence is 15 residues long. Here the CDR3 reads CASRTESRGRSGYPF. CDR3 coding DNA: TGTGCCAGCAGAACCGAATCAAGGGGGCGATCTGGCTACCCCTTC.

The chain couples TRBV5-4 to TRBJ2-3, with 9 bases lining up with TRBD2. V shed 4 bases, J shed 4 bases, and the junction held 7 bases outside the gene matches. CDR3 size: 15 residues. The germline gives CDR1 SGHNT, CDR2 YYREEE (reference sequence). The CDR3 DNA sequence: TGTGCCAGCAGCCCGCCGGGACTAGCAGCAGATACGCAGTATTTT. It yields the protein CASSPPGLAADTQYF.

The gene calls are TRBV7-2 and TRBJ2-3, with D unresolved. Germline V gene sequence: CDR1 SGHTA, CDR2 FQGNSA. V lost 2 bases to trimming and J lost 1 base, with 7 bases between them. This CDR3 contains 14 residues. The CDR3 reads CASSLYRGTDTQYF. The CDR3 coding sequence is TGTGCCAGCAGCTTATACCGCGGCACAGATACGCAGTATTTT.

This chain uses TRBV18 with TRBJ1-4; possibly TRBD1 for D (5 bases). The CDR3 contains 15 residues. Germline V CDR1 and CDR2: KGHSH, LQKENI. Between the trimmed V and J ends, which lost 5 bases and 4 bases, there was a span of 14 bases. CDR3 DNA: TGTGCCAGCTCATCGGGACTTCTCCATAATGAAAAACTGTTTTTT. Its protein is CASSSGLLHNEKLFF. The full variable domain, completed using reference TRBV18 and TRBJ1-4, is NAGVMQNPRHLVRRRGQEARLRCSPMKGHSHVYWYRQLPEEGLKFMVYLQKENIIDESGMPKERFSAEFPKEGPSILRIQQVVRGDSAAYFCASSSGLLHNEKLFFGSGTQLSVL.

This sequence joins TRBV5-1 and TRBJ2-7, with 8 positions matching TRBD2. Germline V gene lookup returns CDR1 SGHRS and CDR2 YFSETQ. This CDR3 spans 16 amino acids. V was clipped by 1 base and J by 0 bases; unmatched bases: 6. Here the CDR3 reads CASSLLRGGSSYEQYF. The CDR3 bases are TGCGCCAGCAGCTTGTTACGCGGGGGGAGCTCCTACGAGCAGTACTTC.

This chain uses TRBV4-3 with TRBJ2-6; D is unclear. The CDR3 loop spans 15 amino acids. V was shortened by 1 base and J by 0 bases, with 4 bases between the two germline ends. The germline CDR1 and CDR2 sequences are LGHNA and YSLEER. The CDR3 loop is CASSQAGSGANVLTF. In DNA form, the CDR3 reads TGCGCCAGCAGCCAAGCGGGCTCTGGGGCCAACGTCCTGACTTTC.

The CDR3 is CASTNIPGGRGGYTF. CDR3 nucleotides: TGTGCCAGCACCAATATCCCAGGGGGCAGGGGTGGCTACACCTTC. V gene TRBV28 combines with J gene TRBJ1-2, with 8 bases identical to TRBD1. From germline, CDR1 is MDHEN and CDR2 SYDVKM. The CDR3 is made up of 15 amino acids. The V gene end was trimmed by 7 bases and the J gene end by 7 bases; junction bases not matched to a gene: 14.

Only one count was recorded for this clone. V usage is TRBV28 and J usage is TRBJ1-2; D possibly corresponds to TRBD1 (5 bases). The CDR3 is 12 amino acids. Germline V gene sequence: CDR1 MDHEN, CDR2 SYDVKM. V lost 3 bases, J lost 4 bases, and 6 bases lay in between. The CDR3 sequence: CASSFQGYGYTF. The CDR3 DNA reads as TGTGCCAGCAGTTTTCAGGGCTATGGCTACACCTTC.

This clone was seen a handful of times. This chain connects TRBV30 to TRBJ2-5; TRBD1 might be the D (6 bases). The CDR3 has 14 residues. The V and J ends lost 3 bases and 4 bases respectively, with 15 bases between them. Germline CDR1 is GTSNPN and CDR2 is SVGIG (reference sequence). The CDR3: CAWRLGTSGETQYF. In nucleotides, the CDR3 is TGTGCCTGGAGGCTCGGGACATCGGGAGAGACCCAGTACTTC.

Concerning this clone itself: Other DNA sequences in this sample translate to the same CDR3. The genes are TRBV30 and TRBJ1-5, with D perhaps TRBD1 (5 bases). The CDR3 extends over 15 amino acids. V shed 2 bases and J shed 5 bases, with 16 bases lying between them. Germline lookup yields CDR1 GTSNPN and CDR2 SVGIG (reference sequence). The CDR3 is CAWSRVTAGDQPQHF. CDR3 nucleotide sequence: TGTGCCTGGAGTCGGGTCACAGCGGGGGATCAGCCCCAGCATTTT. The entire variable domain, with the rest obtained from reference TRBV30 and TRBJ1-5, is as follows: SQTIHQWPATLVQPVGSPLSLECTVEGTSNPNLYWYRQAAGRGLQLLFYSVGIGQISSEVPQNLSASRPQDRQFILSSKKLLLSDSGFYLCAWSRVTAGDQPQHFGDGTRLSIL.

This chain connects TRBV5-6 to TRBJ1-2; 9 positions agree with TRBD1. Germline CDR1 SGHDT, CDR2 YYEEEE. The CDR3 has 15 residues. J lost 3 bases, V lost 0 bases, and 3 bases had no gene match. The CDR3 spells CASSLVGQGDYGYTF. The CDR3 DNA is TGTGCCAGCAGCTTGGTGGGACAGGGTGACTATGGCTACACCTTC.

This clone has only a few counts. Germline is not matched at one junction end, which may reflect a read error. The chain combines TRBV19 with TRBJ1-3; D is possibly TRBD1 (6 bases). CDR1 LNHDA and CDR2 SQIVND come from the germline V gene (reference sequence). This CDR3 has 13 residues. The CDR3 bases are TGTGCCAGTAGTATTCCCTTCTCCGGGACAAACACTTTT. Encoded protein: CASSIPFSGTNTF.

There are a few counts of this clone. The V gene is TRBV7-3, the J gene TRBJ2-1; 12 bases are shared with TRBD2. Unmatched junction bases numbered 3, after V lost 8 bases and J lost 4 bases. The CDR3 is 14 residues long. The germline gives CDR1 SGHTA, CDR2 FQGTGA. The CDR3 DNA follows: TGTGCCAGCTCCGGGACTAGCGGGTACAATGAGCAGTTCTTC. Translated, it gives CASSGTSGYNEQFF.